This T cell receptor (beta chain) was recovered during a study of CD8+ T cells in alopecia areata (dated by TCRdb to the late 2010s). Notes on the research overall: The treated patients, all with moderate-to-severe alopecia areata, were enrolled in an open-label pilot trial of oral tofacitinib given at 5 to 10 mg twice daily. Tofacitinib was given for 6 to 18 months, followed by 6 months of follow-up off drug to assess delayed response and recurrence. The SALT score, which quantifies the percentage of affected scalp surface area, was used to measure disease severity in treated patients. The study used high-throughput TCRbeta sequencing to examine T cell clonal expansion in alopecia areata, in both the C3H/HeJ mouse model and human patients. On the human side, TCRbeta sequencing was run on scalp tissue and on sorted CD4+ and CD8+ peripheral blood T cells from healthy controls and from alopecia areata patients with either patchy or totalis/universalis disease. Biopsies were taken from tofacitinib-treated patients at baseline and again at 4 and 24 weeks into treatment, and several of those patients also had a later scalp biopsy. Scalp clonality was compared across normal scalp (n=4), patchy alopecia areata scalp (n=8), and alopecia totalis/universalis scalp (n=8). The RNA source kit depended on sample type: the PAXgene miRNA kit for fixed scalp, the miRNeasy kit for PBMCs, and the RNeasy kit for mouse skin. TCRbeta CDR3 regions were amplified by immunoSEQ multiplex PCR with 35 Vbeta forward and 13 Jbeta reverse primers. Broad study findings and their caveats: Compared with normal scalp, lesional scalp, particularly in alopecia totalis/universalis, had higher clonality and more expanded CD8+ clones, which suggests antigenic drive. Unlike mouse skin, which is dominated by gammadelta T cells, normal human skin has resident alphabeta T cells that are also sequenced, and this complicates analysis of the scalp TCR repertoire. Many expanded lesional clones persisted in scalp and blood during tofacitinib treatment, which may partly explain relapse after stopping treatment. Tofacitinib significantly lowered scalp clonality and the number of expanded CD8+ clones among the top 100 scalp clones. The treated cohort was small, with a single nonresponder, so links between baseline CD8+ expansion and response need larger studies. Compared with mice, TCR sequences shared between patients were less clear, possibly partly because of HLA diversity across the patient population.

From the germline V gene, CDR1 is LGHNA and CDR2 is YNFKEQ. V is reduced by 0 bases and J by 14 bases, leaving a spacing of 18 bases between them. From the cysteine through the phenylalanine, the CDR3 covers 14 amino acids. Solely the CDR3 DNA is kept, with 42 bases framed from the first base. A word on this clone: No antigen is known for it. Base-call qualities are not available, and no considerably larger clone is one nucleotide away.

According to the study, the label for this sample's treatment or condition signals: oral pan-JAK inhibitor, 5-10 mg twice daily. Peripheral blood and lesional scalp punch biopsies were obtained from patients with alopecia areata. PBMCs were isolated by density centrifugation and stained for CD3, CD4 and CD8, and CD4+ and CD8+ T cells were sorted on a FACSAria. Libraries were made using the immunoSEQ multiplex PCR assay. To provide template for TCR sequencing, every sample had RNA extracted and reverse transcribed into cDNA. First-strand cDNA was synthesized using SuperScript III with a 2:1 mix of oligo-dT and random hexamers. A synthetic immune receptor repertoire was used to gauge amplification bias, and whatever bias remained was removed computationally. The paper's processing steps were these. After raw reads were preprocessed to remove errors, the CDR3 was defined following IMGT conventions as running from the conserved cysteine to phenylalanine. To get clonality, Shannon entropy was normalized by log2 of the number of productive unique TCRs and the result was subtracted from 1. Whether each scalp clone was CD4 or CD8 was inferred by checking scalp TCRbeta sequences against the CD4 and CD8 repertoires from sorted blood. The source is immuneACCESS, and TCRdb retained only in-frame sequences with V and J called. Part of the clones is not carried over; for the studies checked, unresolved V genes explain less than half of this, and the remainder is unexplained. V, J and clone size are taken as reported in that table, and D and trimming were inferred from the DNA itself. Counted in this sample were approximately 200,000 clones; about 40% of them appeared once. The ten largest make up around 2.8% of the sample.

The source material was CD4+ T cells sorted from blood, sampled between weeks 36 and 40, from a patient treated with tofacitinib. This sequence originates from a human donor with alopecia areata. The rearrangement joined TRBV4-2 to TRBJ2-3, with the D gene too uncertain to name. For the CDR3, the sequence is CASSQEPAAPERYF. The nucleotides are TGTGCCAGCAGCCAAGAGCCTGCGGCCCCAGAGCGGTATTTT.